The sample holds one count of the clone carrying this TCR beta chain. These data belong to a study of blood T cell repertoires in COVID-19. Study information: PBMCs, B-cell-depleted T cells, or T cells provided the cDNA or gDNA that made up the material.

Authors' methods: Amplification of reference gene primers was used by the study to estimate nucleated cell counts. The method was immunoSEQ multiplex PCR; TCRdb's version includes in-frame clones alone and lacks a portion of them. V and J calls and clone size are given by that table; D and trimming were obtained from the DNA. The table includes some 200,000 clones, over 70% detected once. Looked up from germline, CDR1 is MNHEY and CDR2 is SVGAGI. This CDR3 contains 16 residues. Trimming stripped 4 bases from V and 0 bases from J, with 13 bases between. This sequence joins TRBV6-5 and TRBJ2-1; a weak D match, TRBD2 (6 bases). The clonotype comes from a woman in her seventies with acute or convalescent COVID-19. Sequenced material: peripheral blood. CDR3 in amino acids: CASSSGTGVSYNEQFF. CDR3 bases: TGTGCCAGCAGTTCCGGGACGGGGGTCTCCTACAATGAGCAGTTCTTC.